Sequencing of this T cell receptor beta chain was carried out in a study of OX40 agonist ivuxolimab in advanced cancers. Overall study findings and caveats: The authors did not determine the antigen specificity of the expanded peripheral T cells.

In regard to this clone: The antigen is unknown.

Repertoires were generated with immunoSEQ multiplex PCR, while TCRdb's copy carries only in-frame clones and drops some. The sample gives 85,000 to 100,000 clones, approximately 93% of which show up once; over 0.2% is in the top ten. The clonotype was recovered from an adult with an advanced solid tumor such as melanoma, head and neck, liver or kidney cancer. The sequencing here drew on CD4+ or CD8+ T cells sorted from blood, taken in a trial of the OX40 agonist ivuxolimab.

CDR3 in amino acids: CASSLGVAGYGYTF. As DNA, the CDR3 is TGCGCCAGCAGCTTGGGGGTCGCGGGCTATGGCTACACCTTC. The chain employs TRBV5-1 and TRBJ1-2; D not resolved. The V gene's germline CDR1 is SGHRS and CDR2 YFSETQ. The CDR3 runs to 14 residues. Trimming removed 0 bases from V and 4 bases from J, with 10 bases in between.